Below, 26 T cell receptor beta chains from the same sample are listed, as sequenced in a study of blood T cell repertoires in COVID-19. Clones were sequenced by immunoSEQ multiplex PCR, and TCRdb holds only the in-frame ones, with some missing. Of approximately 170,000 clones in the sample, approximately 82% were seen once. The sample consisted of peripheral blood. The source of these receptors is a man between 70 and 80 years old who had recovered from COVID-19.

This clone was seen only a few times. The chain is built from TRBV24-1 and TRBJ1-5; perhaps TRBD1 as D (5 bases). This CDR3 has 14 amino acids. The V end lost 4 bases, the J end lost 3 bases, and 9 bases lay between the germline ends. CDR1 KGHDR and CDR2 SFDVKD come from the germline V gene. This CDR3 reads CATSDSGNNQPQHF. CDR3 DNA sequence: TGTGCCACCAGTGACTCAGGGAACAATCAGCCCCAGCATTTT.

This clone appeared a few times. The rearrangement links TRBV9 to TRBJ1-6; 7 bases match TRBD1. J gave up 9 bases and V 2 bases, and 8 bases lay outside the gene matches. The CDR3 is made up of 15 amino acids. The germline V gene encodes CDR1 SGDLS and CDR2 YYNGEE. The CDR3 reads CASSVGQRGASPLHF. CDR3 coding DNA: TGTGCCAGCAGCGTGGGACAGCGTGGAGCTTCACCCCTCCACTTT.

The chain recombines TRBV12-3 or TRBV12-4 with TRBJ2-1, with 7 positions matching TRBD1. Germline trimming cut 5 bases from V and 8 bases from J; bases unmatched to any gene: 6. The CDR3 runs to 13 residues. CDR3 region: CASSKQGLDEQFF. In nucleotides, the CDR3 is TGTGCCAGCAGTAAACAGGGGTTGGATGAGCAGTTCTTC.

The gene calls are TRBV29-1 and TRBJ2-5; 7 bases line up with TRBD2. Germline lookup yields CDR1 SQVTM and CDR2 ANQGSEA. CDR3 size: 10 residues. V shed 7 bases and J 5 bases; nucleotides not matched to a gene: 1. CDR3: CSAGGETQYF. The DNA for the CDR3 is TGCAGCGCCGGGGGGGAGACCCAGTACTTC.

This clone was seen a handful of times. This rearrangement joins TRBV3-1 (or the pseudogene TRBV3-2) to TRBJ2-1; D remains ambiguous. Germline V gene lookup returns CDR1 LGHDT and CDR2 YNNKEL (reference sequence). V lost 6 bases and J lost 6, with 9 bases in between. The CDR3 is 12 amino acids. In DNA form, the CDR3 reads TGTGCCAGCAGGGCTGTTGGCAATGAGCAGTTCTTC. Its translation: CASRAVGNEQFF.

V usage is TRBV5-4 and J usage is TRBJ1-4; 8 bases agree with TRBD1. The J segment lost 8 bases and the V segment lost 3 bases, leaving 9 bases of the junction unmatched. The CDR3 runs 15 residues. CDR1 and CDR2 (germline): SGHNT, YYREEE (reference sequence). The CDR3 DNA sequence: TGTGCCAGCAGCTCCCAACAGGGGACAGGAGAAAAACTGTTTTTT. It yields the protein CASSSQQGTGEKLFF.

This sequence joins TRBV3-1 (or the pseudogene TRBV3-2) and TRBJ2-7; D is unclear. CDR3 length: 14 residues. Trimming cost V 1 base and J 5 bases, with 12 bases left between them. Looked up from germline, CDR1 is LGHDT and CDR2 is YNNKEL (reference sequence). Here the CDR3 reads CASSQGLPTNEQYF. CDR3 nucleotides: TGTGCCAGCAGCCAAGGACTCCCCACCAACGAGCAGTACTTC.

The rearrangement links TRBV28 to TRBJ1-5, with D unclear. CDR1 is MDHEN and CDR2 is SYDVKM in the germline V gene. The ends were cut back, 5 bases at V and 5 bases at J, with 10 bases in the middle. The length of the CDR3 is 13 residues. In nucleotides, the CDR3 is TGTGCCAGCAGTCTGGGCTCTGATCAGCCCCAGCATTTT. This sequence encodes CASSLGSDQPQHF.

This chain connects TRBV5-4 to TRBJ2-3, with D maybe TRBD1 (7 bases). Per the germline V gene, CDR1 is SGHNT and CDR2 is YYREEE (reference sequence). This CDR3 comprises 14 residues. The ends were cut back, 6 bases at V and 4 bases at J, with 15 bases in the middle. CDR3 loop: CASIVRGEADTQYF. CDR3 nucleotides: TGTGCCAGCATTGTCAGGGGGGAGGCAGATACGCAGTATTTT.

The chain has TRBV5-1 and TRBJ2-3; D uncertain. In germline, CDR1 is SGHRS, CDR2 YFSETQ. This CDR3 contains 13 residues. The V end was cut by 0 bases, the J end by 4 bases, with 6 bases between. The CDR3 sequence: CASSLVPADTQYF. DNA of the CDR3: TGCGCCAGCAGCTTGGTCCCTGCAGATACGCAGTATTTT.

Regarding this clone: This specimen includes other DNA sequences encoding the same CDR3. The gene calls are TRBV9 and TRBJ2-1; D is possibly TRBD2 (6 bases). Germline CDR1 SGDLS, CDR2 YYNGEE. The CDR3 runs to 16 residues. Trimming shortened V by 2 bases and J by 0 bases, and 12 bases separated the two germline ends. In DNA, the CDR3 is TGTGCCAGCAGCGTTCGCGGGGACTCCTCCTACAATGAGCAGTTCTTC. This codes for CASSVRGDSSYNEQFF.

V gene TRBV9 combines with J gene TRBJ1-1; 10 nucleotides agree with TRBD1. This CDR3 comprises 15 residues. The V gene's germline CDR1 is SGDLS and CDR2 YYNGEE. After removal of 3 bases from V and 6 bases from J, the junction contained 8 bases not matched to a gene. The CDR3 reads CASSGGQGLNSEAFF. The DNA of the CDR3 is TGTGCCAGCAGCGGGGGACAGGGGTTAAATTCTGAAGCTTTCTTT.

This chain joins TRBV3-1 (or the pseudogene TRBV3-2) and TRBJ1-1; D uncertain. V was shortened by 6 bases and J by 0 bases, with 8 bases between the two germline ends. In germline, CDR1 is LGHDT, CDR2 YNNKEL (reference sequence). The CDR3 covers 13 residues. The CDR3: CASSPVMNTEAFF. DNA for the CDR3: TGTGCCAGCAGTCCGGTCATGAACACTGAAGCTTTCTTT.

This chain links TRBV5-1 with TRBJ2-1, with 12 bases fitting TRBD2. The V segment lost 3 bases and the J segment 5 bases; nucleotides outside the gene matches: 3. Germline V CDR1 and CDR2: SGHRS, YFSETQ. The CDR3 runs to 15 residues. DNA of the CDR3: TGCGCCAGCAGCTGGACTAGCGGGACAAACAATGAGCAGTTCTTC. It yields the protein CASSWTSGTNNEQFF.

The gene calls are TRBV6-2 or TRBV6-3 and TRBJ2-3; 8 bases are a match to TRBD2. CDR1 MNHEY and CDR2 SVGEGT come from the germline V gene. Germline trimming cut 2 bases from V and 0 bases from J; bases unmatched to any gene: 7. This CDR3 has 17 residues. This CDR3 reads CASSYEASGSSTDTQYF. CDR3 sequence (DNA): TGTGCCAGCAGTTACGAGGCTAGCGGGTCTAGCACAGATACGCAGTATTTT.

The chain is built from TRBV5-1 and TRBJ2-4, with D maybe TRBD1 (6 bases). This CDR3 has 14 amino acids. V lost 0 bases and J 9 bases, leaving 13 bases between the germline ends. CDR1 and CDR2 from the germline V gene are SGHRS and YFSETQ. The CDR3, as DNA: TGCGCCAGCAGCTTGGGACCACCCAGGGGCATTCAGTACTTC. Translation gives CASSLGPPRGIQYF. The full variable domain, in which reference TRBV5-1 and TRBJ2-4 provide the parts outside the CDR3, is KAGVTQTPRYLIKTRGQQVTLSCSPISGHRSVSWYQQTPGQGLQFLFEYFSETQRNKGNFPGRFSGRQFSNSRSEMNVSTLELGDSALYLCASSLGPPRGIQYFGAGTRLSVL.

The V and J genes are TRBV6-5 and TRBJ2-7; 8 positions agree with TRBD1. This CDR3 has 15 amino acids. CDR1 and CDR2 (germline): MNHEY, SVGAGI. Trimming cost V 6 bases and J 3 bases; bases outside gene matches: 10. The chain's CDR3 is CASRPSGGDFYEQYF. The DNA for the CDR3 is TGTGCCAGCAGGCCCTCAGGGGGCGACTTCTACGAGCAGTACTTC.

CDR3 in amino acids: CASSGQGGYQPQHF. Here the CDR3 DNA reads TGTGCCAGTAGTGGACAGGGGGGATATCAGCCCCAGCATTTT. This chain joins TRBV19 and TRBJ1-5; 10 bases line up with TRBD1. The germline gives CDR1 LNHDA, CDR2 SQIVND (reference sequence). The length of the CDR3 is 14 residues. Trimming cost V 5 bases and J 5 bases; bases outside gene matches: 3.

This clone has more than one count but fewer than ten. CDR3 sequence: CASSLTGVLNNEQFF. The CDR3 DNA reads as TGCGCCAGCAGTCTGACAGGGGTTCTTAACAATGAGCAGTTCTTC. The chain couples TRBV4-1 to TRBJ2-1; 8 bases line up with TRBD1. Germline V gene data show CDR1 as MGHRA and CDR2 as YSYEKL. V trimming: 6 bases; J trimming: 5 bases; junction bases outside the gene matches: 9. The CDR3 loop spans 15 amino acids.

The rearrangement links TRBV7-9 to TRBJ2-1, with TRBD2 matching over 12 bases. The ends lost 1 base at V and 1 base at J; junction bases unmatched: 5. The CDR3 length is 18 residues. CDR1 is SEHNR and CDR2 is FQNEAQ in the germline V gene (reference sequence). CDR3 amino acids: CASSLGETSGSSYNEQFF. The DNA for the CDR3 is TGTGCCAGCAGCTTAGGCGAGACTAGCGGGAGTTCCTACAATGAGCAGTTCTTC. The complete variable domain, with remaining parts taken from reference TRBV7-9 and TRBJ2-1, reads DTGVSQNPRHKITKRGQNVTFRCDPISEHNRLYWYRQTLGQGPEFLTYFQNEAQLEKSRLLSDRFSAERPKGSFSTLEIQRTEQGDSAMYLCASSLGETSGSSYNEQFFGPGTRLTVL.

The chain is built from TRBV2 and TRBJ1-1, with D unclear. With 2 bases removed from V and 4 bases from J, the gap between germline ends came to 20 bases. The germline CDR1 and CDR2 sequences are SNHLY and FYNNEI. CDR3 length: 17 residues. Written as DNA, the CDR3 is TGTGCCAGCAGTGAAATGGCCCTGGTGGTAGCGGGCACTGAAGCTTTCTTT. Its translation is CASSEMALVVAGTEAFF.

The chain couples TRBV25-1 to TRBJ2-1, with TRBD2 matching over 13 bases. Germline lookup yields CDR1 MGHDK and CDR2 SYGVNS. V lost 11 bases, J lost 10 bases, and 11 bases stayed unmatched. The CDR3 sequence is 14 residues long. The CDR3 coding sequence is TGTGCCCACTGGTGCGGGACTAGCGGGACAGAGCAGTTCTTC. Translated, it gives CAHWCGTSGTEQFF.

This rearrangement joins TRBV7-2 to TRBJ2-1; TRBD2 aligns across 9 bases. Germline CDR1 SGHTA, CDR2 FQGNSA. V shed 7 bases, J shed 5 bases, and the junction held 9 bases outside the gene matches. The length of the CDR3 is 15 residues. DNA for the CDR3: TGTGCCAGCACCCATAGCGGGAGCGTCGACAATGAGCAGTTCTTC. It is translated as CASTHSGSVDNEQFF.

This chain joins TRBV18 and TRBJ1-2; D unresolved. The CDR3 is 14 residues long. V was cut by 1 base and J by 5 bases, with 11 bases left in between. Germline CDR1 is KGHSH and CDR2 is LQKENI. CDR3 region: CASSPLATGYGYTF. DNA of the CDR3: TGTGCCAGCTCACCACTGGCCACGGGGTATGGCTACACCTTC.

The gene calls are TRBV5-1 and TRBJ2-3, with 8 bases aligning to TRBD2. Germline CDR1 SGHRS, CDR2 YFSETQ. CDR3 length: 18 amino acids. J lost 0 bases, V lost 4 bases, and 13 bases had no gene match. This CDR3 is CASSLRKLAASSTDTQYF. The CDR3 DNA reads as TGCGCCAGCAGCCTCCGAAAACTAGCGGCCTCTAGCACAGATACGCAGTATTTT.

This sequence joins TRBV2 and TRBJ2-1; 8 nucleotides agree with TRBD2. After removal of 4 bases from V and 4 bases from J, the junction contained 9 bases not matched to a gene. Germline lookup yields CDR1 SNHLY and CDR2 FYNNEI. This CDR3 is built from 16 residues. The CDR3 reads CASSGEAGDWYNEQFF. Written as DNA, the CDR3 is TGTGCCAGCAGTGGAGAAGCGGGAGACTGGTACAATGAGCAGTTCTTC.